This TCR beta chain was profiled in a study of blood T cell repertoires in COVID-19. Study information: Samples taken during acute and convalescent COVID-19 were collected in the United States, Italy and Spain. From T cells, B-cell-depleted T cells, or PBMCs came the material, which was cDNA or gDNA.

Those enrolled in Seattle joined during active infection and were followed longitudinally afterward. From germline, CDR1 is MNHEY and CDR2 SVGEGT. This CDR3 contains 16 residues. V shed 2 bases, J shed 1 base, and the junction held 7 bases outside the gene matches. The repertoire was sequenced with immunoSEQ multiplex PCR; TCRdb's copy has only in-frame clones and lacks some. The top ten hold under 8.5% of the sample, which has 200,000 to 250,000 clones, about 81% seen once. V gene TRBV6-2 or TRBV6-3 combines with J gene TRBJ2-5, with 7 bases lining up with TRBD2. Sequenced material: peripheral blood. This receptor was identified in a woman older than 75 with COVID-19, enrolled during active disease. The CDR3 reads CASSYGSGVSQETQYF. The CDR3 DNA reads TGTGCCAGCAGTTACGGCAGCGGGGTGAGCCAAGAGACCCAGTACTTC.